The 12 T cell receptor beta chains below all came from one sample that was sequenced in a study of blood T cell repertoires in COVID-19. The data were produced by immunoSEQ multiplex PCR, yet TCRdb's version contains in-frame clones alone and is incomplete. The sample comprises 150,000 to 200,000 clones, around 81% of which are singletons, and around 7% rests with the top ten. Material: PBMCs or T cells enriched from blood (not recorded which). The receptors here all came from a man aged 40-49 years who had recovered from COVID-19.

This chain uses TRBV5-6 with TRBJ2-5; D may be TRBD2 (7 bases). Germline V gene data show CDR1 as SGHDT and CDR2 as YYEEEE. The CDR3 loop spans 15 amino acids. V was trimmed by 4 bases and J by 5 bases, leaving 18 bases between them. CDR3 in DNA: TGTGCCAGCAGCATGCTGTACAGGGAGGGGGAGACCCAGTACTTC. It yields the protein CASSMLYREGETQYF.

The chain links TRBV19 to TRBJ2-2, with a weak D call TRBD1 (7 bases). Trimming removed 3 bases at V and 4 bases at J, with 15 bases between. The CDR3 extends over 16 amino acids. Germline V CDR1 and CDR2: LNHDA, SQIVND (reference sequence). CDR3 region: CASSMWTGGSTGELFF. The DNA of the CDR3 is TGTGCCAGTAGTATGTGGACAGGAGGGAGCACCGGGGAGCTGTTTTTT.

The chain carries TRBV7-6 and TRBJ2-3; 7 positions match TRBD2. Germline CDR1 is SGHVS and CDR2 is FNYEAQ. The CDR3 has 15 residues. With 2 bases clipped from V and 2 bases from J, the junction kept 4 bases outside the gene matches. CDR3 DNA: TGTGCCAGCAGCTTAAAACGGGGGGTCACAGATACGCAGTATTTT. Its translation is CASSLKRGVTDTQYF.

Regarding this clone: An end of the junction does not agree with germline; a read error may underlie this. DNA of the CDR3: TGTGCCAGCAGCTTGTCTGGACTACCGATTCAAGGGACCCAGTACTTC. Protein: CASSLSGLPIQGTQYF. The chain employs TRBV5-4 and TRBJ2-5, with TRBD2 as a possible D gene (6 bases). Per the germline V gene, CDR1 is SGHNT and CDR2 is YYREEE (reference sequence). The CDR3 is 16 amino acids.

This chain joins TRBV29-1 and TRBJ2-1; a possible D gene is TRBD2 (5 bases). CDR1 is SQVTM and CDR2 is ANQGSEA in the germline V gene. V was pared by 5 bases and J by 5 bases, with 7 bases between. The CDR3 extends over 11 amino acids. The CDR3 region is CSVFGNNEQFF. CDR3 coding DNA: TGCAGCGTTTTCGGGAACAATGAGCAGTTCTTC.

The V call is TRBV24-1, the J call TRBJ2-7; 9 positions agree with TRBD2. The CDR3 is 19 residues long. Germline V gene lookup returns CDR1 KGHDR and CDR2 SFDVKD. The ends lost 0 bases at V and 2 bases at J; junction bases unmatched: 13. CDR3 sequence (DNA): TGTGCCACCAGTGATTTGATGGTGGGTAGCGGGGGCGCCCCCTACGAGCAGTACTTC. Translated, it gives CATSDLMVGSGGAPYEQYF.

This clone was detected only a few times. The CDR3 reads CASSSQVNTEAFF. The DNA of the CDR3 is TGTGCCAGCAGCTCCCAGGTGAACACTGAAGCTTTCTTT. This chain joins TRBV7-8 and TRBJ1-1; D remains unclear. The CDR3 totals 13 residues. Trimming removed 4 bases from V and 0 bases from J, with 6 bases in between. The V gene's germline CDR1 is SGHVS and CDR2 FQNEAQ.

The rearrangement links TRBV6-5 to TRBJ2-5; TRBD1 might be the D (5 bases). From germline, CDR1 is MNHEY and CDR2 SVGAGI. This CDR3 has 15 amino acids. The V and J ends lost 2 bases and 2 bases respectively, with 12 bases between them. The CDR3 loop is CASSYLGAAQETQYF. In DNA, the CDR3 is TGTGCCAGCAGTTACCTAGGGGCAGCACAAGAGACCCAGTACTTC.

The CDR3 nucleotides read TGTGCCAGCAGCTTACCCCAGGGCTATGGCTACACCTTC. The encoded protein is CASSLPQGYGYTF. The chain combines TRBV11-3 with TRBJ1-2; weak D call: TRBD1 (5 bases). Germline V gene sequence: CDR1 SGHNT, CDR2 YENEEA. V was pared by 2 bases and J by 4 bases, with 8 bases between. This CDR3 contains 13 residues.

The chain has TRBV5-1 and TRBJ2-7; 8 nucleotides agree with TRBD2. V dropped 3 bases and J dropped 3; count of bases not matched to a gene: 5. Germline lookup yields CDR1 SGHRS and CDR2 YFSETQ. CDR3 length equals 14 residues. CDR3 sequence reads: CASSSGTSGYEQYF. For the CDR3, the DNA is TGCGCCAGCAGCTCCGGGACTAGTGGCTACGAGCAGTACTTC.

The CDR3 loop reads CASSFLGQGSTEAFF. Here the CDR3 DNA reads TGTGCCAGCAGCTTTCTTGGACAGGGCAGCACTGAAGCTTTCTTT. J is TRBJ1-1 and V is TRBV7-9, with 8 bases fitting TRBD1. Germline CDR1 SEHNR, CDR2 FQNEAQ (reference sequence). After removal of 3 bases from V and 4 bases from J, the junction contained 7 bases not matched to a gene. This CDR3 region has 15 residues.

The chain employs TRBV4-1 and TRBJ1-2; the match to TRBD1 covers 8 bases. With V trimmed by 1 base and J by 3 bases, 10 bases remained unmatched. The CDR3 contains 17 residues. The germline gives CDR1 MGHRA, CDR2 YSYEKL. Here the CDR3 DNA reads TGCGCCAGCAGCCAAGTTGGTGGACAGGGACAATACTATGGCTACACCTTC. Translating it yields CASSQVGGQGQYYGYTF.